Listed here are 32 T cell receptor beta chains from one sample, sequenced in a study of blood T cell repertoires in COVID-19. The method was immunoSEQ multiplex PCR; TCRdb's version includes in-frame clones alone and lacks a portion of them. The profile shows hundreds of thousands of clones, over 75% of them singletons. The source material was PBMCs or T cells enriched from blood (not recorded which). Receptors were obtained from a woman in her 30s who had recovered from COVID-19.

The rearrangement links TRBV4-1 to TRBJ1-2; no clear D gene. This CDR3 is built from 17 residues. Trimming removed 0 bases at V and 2 bases at J, with 16 bases between. Per germline, CDR1 MGHRA and CDR2 YSYEKL. The CDR3 DNA reads TGCGCCAGCAGCCAAGATTCGGCCGTGCCGGGGAACTATGGCTACACCTTC. This translates into CASSQDSAVPGNYGYTF.

The chain is built from TRBV5-6 and TRBJ2-6; D possibly corresponds to TRBD1 (5 bases). This CDR3 contains 14 residues. V was clipped by 7 bases and J by 0 bases, with 8 bases between them. Germline V gene data show CDR1 as SGHDT and CDR2 as YYEEEE. CDR3 sequence: CASGAGSGANVLTF. CDR3 DNA: TGTGCCAGCGGGGCCGGCTCTGGGGCCAACGTCCTGACTTTC. The whole variable domain, remainder taken from reference TRBV5-6 and TRBJ2-6, is DAGVTQSPTHLIKTRGQQVTLRCSPKSGHDTVSWYQQALGQGPQFIFQYYEEEERQRGNFPDRFSGHQFPNYSSELNVNALLLGDSALYLCASGAGSGANVLTFGAGSRLTVL.

The chain employs TRBV9 and TRBJ2-7; possible D gene TRBD2, 6 bases. V was clipped by 3 bases and J by 6 bases, with 22 bases between them. This CDR3 spans 16 amino acids. Germline-derived CDR1 and CDR2 are SGDLS and YYNGEE. The CDR3 is CASSAHAGTGPAEQYF. Here the CDR3 DNA reads TGTGCCAGCAGCGCCCACGCGGGGACCGGTCCAGCCGAGCAGTACTTC.

The rearrangement uses TRBV5-1 and TRBJ2-1; 10 nucleotides match TRBD2. The CDR3 runs 15 residues. Germline V gene data show CDR1 as SGHRS and CDR2 as YFSETQ. V lost 0 bases to trimming and J lost 8 bases; unmatched junction nucleotides: 5. The DNA of the CDR3 is TGCGCCAGCAGCTTGGAAGCGGGGGGGAGAGATGAGCAGTTCTTC. Protein: CASSLEAGGRDEQFF.

The chain is built from TRBV19 and TRBJ2-3, with a weak D call TRBD1 (6 bases). The CDR3 sequence is 14 residues long. Germline V gives CDR1 LNHDA, CDR2 SQIVND (reference sequence). V was pared by 1 base and J by 5 bases, with 10 bases between. CDR3 protein: CASSIVQGRDTQYF. The CDR3 region has the DNA TGTGCCAGTAGTATAGTACAGGGTAGAGATACGCAGTATTTT.

The genes are TRBV18 and TRBJ1-2, with 7 bases that match TRBD1. Germline V gene data show CDR1 as KGHSH and CDR2 as LQKENI. The CDR3 is made up of 15 amino acids. V lost 0 bases and J lost 0; bases outside the gene matches: 1. The CDR3: CASSPPDRANYGYTF. The CDR3, as DNA: TGTGCCAGCTCACCACCAGACAGGGCTAACTATGGCTACACCTTC.

The chain joins TRBV7-7 to TRBJ1-1; the match to TRBD1 covers 9 bases. Germline V gene sequence: CDR1 SSHAT, CDR2 FNYEAQ (reference sequence). V shed 6 bases, J shed 2 bases, and the junction held 4 bases outside the gene matches. This CDR3 is built from 14 residues. CDR3: CASSRTGDNTEAFF. DNA for the CDR3: TGTGCCAGCAGTCGGACAGGGGATAACACTGAAGCTTTCTTT.

The rearrangement links TRBV12-3 or TRBV12-4 to TRBJ1-1; TRBD1 might be the D (6 bases). Trimming shortened V by 5 bases and J by 3 bases, and 10 bases separated the two germline ends. The CDR3 is 13 residues long. The CDR3 nucleotides are TGTGCCAGCAGTGTCAAGGGGGACACTGAAGCTTTCTTT. As protein: CASSVKGDTEAFF.

The chain recombines TRBV7-9 with TRBJ1-1; TRBD1 matches 8 bases. CDR3 length equals 15 residues. Germline values: CDR1 SEHNR, CDR2 FQNEAQ (reference sequence). V gave up 3 bases and J gave up 4 bases; unmatched junction bases: 7. Here the CDR3 reads CASSFGQGWVTEAFF. The CDR3 bases are TGTGCCAGCAGCTTTGGACAGGGATGGGTCACTGAAGCTTTCTTT.

This clone was seen once. The chain uses TRBV6-2 or TRBV6-3 and TRBJ2-5; 8 bases fit TRBD1. The V gene end was trimmed by 6 bases and the J gene end by 9 bases; junction bases not matched to a gene: 9. CDR3 length: 13 amino acids. Germline assignment: CDR1 MNHEY and CDR2 SVGEGT. The CDR3 reads CASSLGLTGAQYF. The CDR3 nucleotides read TGTGCCAGCAGCCTCGGACTGACAGGGGCCCAGTACTTC.

The DNA of the CDR3 is TGTGCCAGCAGCGGGAGTGCGACCCAGTACTTC. Translated: CASSGSATQYF. The chain uses TRBV5-6 and TRBJ2-5, with TRBD2 as a possible D gene (5 bases). V lost 4 bases and J lost 7, with 8 bases in between. This CDR3 is 11 amino acids long. CDR1 SGHDT and CDR2 YYEEEE come from the germline V gene.

This chain links TRBV30 with TRBJ2-3; 9 nucleotides match TRBD1. The V and J ends lost 3 bases and 2 bases, in that order; junction bases with no gene match: 3. Per germline, CDR1 GTSNPN and CDR2 SVGIG (reference sequence). CDR3 size: 14 residues. The CDR3 DNA sequence: TGTGCCTGGAGCAGGGACAGGGCCACAGATACGCAGTATTTT. It encodes CAWSRDRATDTQYF.

The rearrangement joins TRBV15 to TRBJ1-5; TRBD1 agrees at 9 bases. V dropped 1 base and J dropped 7; count of bases not matched to a gene: 11. This CDR3 has 17 amino acids. Germline CDR1 and CDR2: LNHNV and YYDKDF (reference sequence). CDR3 coding DNA: TGTGCCACCAGCAGAGGTAACCTCCGGGACAGGGAACAGCCCCAGCATTTT. The encoded protein is CATSRGNLRDREQPQHF.

The chain employs TRBV20-1 and TRBJ2-1, with TRBD2 as a possible D gene (6 bases). This CDR3 region has 15 residues. Per germline, CDR1 DFQATT and CDR2 SNEGSKA (reference sequence). The germline V and J ends were trimmed by 3 bases and 0 bases, with 12 bases remaining between them. Here the CDR3 reads CSASVEGSSYNEQFF. As DNA, the CDR3 is TGCAGTGCTAGTGTGGAGGGGAGCTCCTACAATGAGCAGTTCTTC.

This chain uses TRBV5-1 with TRBJ2-1; TRBD2 matches at 11 bases. The germline V gene encodes CDR1 SGHRS and CDR2 YFSETQ. The CDR3 totals 15 residues. V lost 4 bases, J lost 6 bases, and 6 bases stayed unmatched. Written as DNA, the CDR3 is TGCGCCAGCAGCATTTCTAGCGGGGGGCGCAATGAGCAGTTCTTC. Translating it yields CASSISSGGRNEQFF.

This clone was seen at least ten times. The chain couples TRBV5-4 to TRBJ2-5; 7 positions match TRBD2. J was trimmed by 2 bases and V by 3 bases; bases with no gene match: 10. The germline CDR1 and CDR2 sequences are SGHNT and YYREEE (reference sequence). The CDR3 has 16 amino acids. The CDR3 DNA reads as TGTGCCAGCAGCTCGCTAGCGGATCTCGGACAAGAGACCCAGTACTTC. Amino acids: CASSSLADLGQETQYF.

The J gene is TRBJ2-4, the V gene TRBV4-1; 10 bases match TRBD1. Germline V gives CDR1 MGHRA, CDR2 YSYEKL. This CDR3 has 20 residues. V shed 0 bases and J 0 bases; nucleotides not matched to a gene: 11. CDR3 DNA sequence: TGCGCCAGCAGCCAAGATAGGGGGACAGGGGCAACAAGAGCCAAAAACATTCAGTACTTC. It translates to CASSQDRGTGATRAKNIQYF.

The rearrangement uses TRBV30 and TRBJ1-6, with a weak D call TRBD1 (5 bases). This CDR3 comprises 14 residues. Germline V CDR1 and CDR2: GTSNPN, SVGIG (reference sequence). Trimming took off 5 bases at V and 6 bases at J, with 14 bases between the two ends. CDR3 in DNA: TGTGCCTGGGCCGGGACTGGCGGTAATTCACCCCTCCACTTT. It is translated as CAWAGTGGNSPLHF.

The rearrangement uses TRBV19 and TRBJ1-6; TRBD1 matches at 9 bases. There are 15 residues in the CDR3. V lost 6 bases, J lost 5 bases, and 5 bases stayed unmatched. CDR1 is LNHDA, CDR2 SQIVND, per germline (reference sequence). The CDR3 loop is CASRERDRDNSPLHF. CDR3 in DNA: TGTGCCAGTAGGGAGCGGGACAGGGATAATTCACCCCTCCACTTT.

The CDR3 sequence is CAISIEGENTEAFF. The CDR3, as DNA: TGTGCCATCAGTATAGAGGGAGAGAACACTGAAGCTTTCTTT. The chain uses TRBV10-3 and TRBJ1-1; unclear D gene. This CDR3 is 14 amino acids long. V was trimmed by 5 bases and J by 1 base, leaving 11 bases between them. The germline CDR1 and CDR2 sequences are ENHRY and SYGVKD.

The rearrangement uses TRBV28 and TRBJ2-3; TRBD1 agrees at 7 bases. The CDR3 is made up of 17 amino acids. Germline values: CDR1 MDHEN, CDR2 SYDVKM. The V segment lost 3 bases and the J segment 0 bases; nucleotides outside the gene matches: 9. CDR3 sequence (DNA): TGTGCCAGCAGTTTTTACCCAGGGACAGCTAGCACAGATACGCAGTATTTT. Translated, it gives CASSFYPGTASTDTQYF.

V is TRBV10-3 and J is TRBJ2-3; D ambiguous. With 3 bases removed from V and 4 bases from J, the gap between germline ends came to 23 bases. In germline, CDR1 is ENHRY, CDR2 SYGVKD. The CDR3 consists of 18 residues. CDR3 coding DNA: TGTGCCATCAGTGACGACCACGAGTTTGGTGTCGGAGCAGATACGCAGTATTTT. Its protein product is CAISDDHEFGVGADTQYF.

The chain carries TRBV6-5 and TRBJ1-2; 7 positions agree with TRBD1. Germline V lookup: CDR1 MNHEY, CDR2 SVGAGI. The CDR3 runs to 15 residues. With 3 bases clipped from V and 4 bases from J, the junction kept 8 bases outside the gene matches. CDR3 loop: CASSYGDSSIYGYTF. The DNA of the CDR3 is TGTGCCAGCAGTTATGGGGACAGTTCCATCTATGGCTACACCTTC.

The CDR3 is CASSPRDHTEAFF. The CDR3 DNA reads as TGTGCCAGTAGTCCGCGGGATCACACTGAAGCTTTCTTT. The rearrangement uses TRBV19 and TRBJ1-1; unclear D gene. This CDR3 is 13 amino acids long. Between the trimmed V and J ends, which lost 5 bases and 3 bases, there was a span of 10 bases. The germline CDR1 and CDR2 sequences are LNHDA and SQIVND (reference sequence).

The sample holds one count of this clone. The chain combines TRBV11-2 with TRBJ2-7; 10 bases are shared with TRBD1. The CDR3 is 16 amino acids. The germline V gene has CDR1 SGHAT and CDR2 FQNNGV. J lost 4 bases, V lost 0 bases, and 6 bases had no gene match. The CDR3 loop is CASSLEGTGDLYEQYF. DNA of the CDR3: TGTGCCAGCAGCTTAGAGGGGACAGGGGACCTTTACGAGCAGTACTTC.

This chain joins TRBV11-2 and TRBJ2-5; D perhaps matches TRBD1 (5 bases). There are 15 residues in the CDR3. CDR1 and CDR2 from the germline V gene are SGHAT and FQNNGV. Trimming shortened V by 5 bases and J by 2 bases, and 15 bases separated the two germline ends. The CDR3 is CASSAQGTHQETQYF. CDR3 nucleotide sequence: TGTGCCAGCAGCGCCCAGGGAACCCATCAAGAGACCCAGTACTTC.

The count of this clone is one. V and J are TRBV11-3 and TRBJ2-3; a weak D match, TRBD2 (5 bases). CDR3 length: 14 amino acids. Trimming cost V 0 bases and J 9 bases, with 13 bases left between them. Germline CDR1 and CDR2: SGHNT and YENEEA. CDR3 region: CASSLDGSTGTQYF. The CDR3 DNA sequence: TGTGCCAGCAGCTTAGATGGGTCCACGGGGACGCAGTATTTT. Full variable domain (outside the CDR3, taken from reference TRBV11-3 and TRBJ2-3): EAGVVQSPRYKIIEKKQPVAFWCNPISGHNTLYWYLQNLGQGPELLIRYENEEAVDDSQLPKDRFSAERLKGVDSTLKIQPAELGDSAVYLCASSLDGSTGTQYFGPGTRLTVL.

The chain carries TRBV9 and TRBJ1-4, with 9 positions matching TRBD1. From germline, CDR1 is SGDLS and CDR2 YYNGEE. The CDR3 sequence is 15 residues long. After removal of 3 bases from V and 8 bases from J, the junction contained 8 bases not matched to a gene. This CDR3 reads CASSAPGQGREKLFF. In DNA, the CDR3 is TGTGCCAGCAGCGCACCGGGACAGGGACGCGAAAAACTGTTTTTT.

The V and J genes are TRBV5-6 and TRBJ1-5; D unclear. Germline CDR1 is SGHDT and CDR2 is YYEEEE. V dropped 4 bases and J dropped 7 bases, with 12 bases sitting between them. The CDR3 is 13 residues long. CDR3: CASSPERRQPQHF. CDR3 DNA sequence: TGTGCCAGCAGCCCGGAGAGGAGACAGCCCCAGCATTTT.

The chain carries TRBV12-3 or TRBV12-4 and TRBJ1-2; no reliable D call. The CDR3 has 13 amino acids. Trimming left V 1 base short and J 3 bases short, with 6 bases between. The chain's CDR3 is CASSLDSYYGYTF. The CDR3 nucleotides are TGTGCCAGCAGTTTAGACAGCTACTATGGCTACACCTTC.

This chain links TRBV19 with TRBJ2-7, with a tentative D call TRBD1 (5 bases). The length of the CDR3 is 14 residues. V was clipped by 6 bases and J by 7 bases, with 19 bases between them. The germline V gene encodes CDR1 LNHDA and CDR2 SQIVND (reference sequence). The CDR3, as DNA: TGTGCCAGTAGCCGCTGGGGCGGCACGCGTGAGCAGTACTTC. Its protein product is CASSRWGGTREQYF.

The V call is TRBV19, the J call TRBJ1-5; 9 bases match TRBD1. J was trimmed by 1 base and V by 6 bases; bases with no gene match: 1. The CDR3 is 14 residues long. Looked up from germline, CDR1 is LNHDA and CDR2 is SQIVND (reference sequence). The CDR3 here is CASSGQGSNQPQHF. As DNA, the CDR3 is TGTGCCAGTAGCGGACAGGGGAGCAATCAGCCCCAGCATTTT.